What follows describes a single TCR beta chain. This entry is derived from a study of OX40 agonist ivuxolimab in advanced cancers. In the study overall: Three patients had partial responses: one hepatocellular carcinoma, two cutaneous melanoma.

Autoimmune disease history or systemic immunosuppression led to patients being barred. V was trimmed by 8 bases and J by 4 bases, leaving 17 bases between them. Germline loops: CDR1 SEHNR, CDR2 FQNEAQ (reference sequence). The CDR3 consists of 15 residues. Only in-frame clones appear in the TCRdb table, and some are missing; sequencing was by immunoSEQ multiplex PCR. Of 30,000 to 45,000 clones detected, about 85% appear once; the ten largest clones hold about 4.3%. The chain joins TRBV7-9 to TRBJ2-2, with D uncertain. The source is an adult with an advanced solid tumor such as melanoma, head and neck, liver or kidney cancer. This specimen consisted of CD4+ or CD8+ T cells sorted from blood, obtained in a trial of the OX40 agonist ivuxolimab. The DNA of the CDR3 is TGTGCCAGCTTACCGCCGCCCTACCGCACCGGGGAGCTGTTTTTT. It codes for CASLPPPYRTGELFF.